Below, 20 T cell receptor beta chains from the same sample are listed, as sequenced in a study of OX40 agonist ivuxolimab in advanced cancers. Some clones are missing from TCRdb's copy, which holds only in-frame ones; the method was immunoSEQ multiplex PCR. The table shows some 80,000 clones, with about 88% occurring only once. Sequences were derived from CD4+ or CD8+ T cells sorted from blood, sampled in a trial of the OX40 agonist ivuxolimab. The receptors shown here come from an adult with an advanced solid tumor such as melanoma, head and neck, liver or kidney cancer.

The CDR3 here is CASGHGNTIYF. The DNA of the CDR3 is TGTGCTAGTGGTCATGGAAACACCATATATTTT. This sequence joins TRBV12-5 and TRBJ1-3; D uncertain. This CDR3 comprises 11 residues. V dropped 5 bases and J dropped 3 bases, with 2 bases sitting between them. Germline CDR1 reads LGHNT; CDR2 reads FRNRAP.

CDR3 protein: CASSPLGGSVSNQPQHF. CDR3 nucleotide sequence: TGTGCCAGCAGTCCCCTGGGAGGTTCCGTTAGCAATCAGCCCCAGCATTTT. The chain employs TRBV2 and TRBJ1-5; no clear D. Per the germline V gene, CDR1 is SNHLY and CDR2 is FYNNEI. This CDR3 has 17 amino acids. Trimming removed 5 bases at V and 0 bases at J, with 17 bases between.

The chain links TRBV6-1 to TRBJ2-7; D call uncertain. Trimming left V 6 bases short and J 1 base short, with 13 bases between. This CDR3 has 14 amino acids. Looked up from germline, CDR1 is MNHNS and CDR2 is SASEGT. The CDR3 sequence is CASRPSGASYEQYF. CDR3 DNA: TGTGCCAGCAGGCCCTCGGGTGCGTCCTACGAGCAGTACTTC.

The rearrangement uses TRBV5-1 and TRBJ2-1, with 9 positions matching TRBD2. V dropped 4 bases and J dropped 5; count of bases not matched to a gene: 7. Germline CDR1 is SGHRS and CDR2 is YFSETQ. The CDR3 spans 15 residues. CDR3 residues: CASSLTSGPNNEQFF. Written as DNA, the CDR3 is TGCGCCAGCAGCCTGACTAGCGGACCGAACAATGAGCAGTTCTTC.

The CDR3 DNA sequence: TGCGCCAGCAGCTCCTACTCTACAGGGAACACTGAAGCTTTCTTT. Encoded protein: CASSSYSTGNTEAFF. V and J are TRBV5-1 and TRBJ1-1, with D perhaps TRBD1 (5 bases). From germline, CDR1 is SGHRS and CDR2 YFSETQ. There are 15 residues in the CDR3. V was clipped by 3 bases and J by 1 base, with 13 bases between them.

The chain has TRBV28 and TRBJ2-1; weak D call: TRBD1 (5 bases). Germline-derived CDR1 and CDR2 are MDHEN and SYDVKM. V lost 7 bases and J 8 bases, leaving 12 bases between the germline ends. The CDR3 extends over 12 amino acids. The CDR3 nucleotides read TGTGCCAGCACAGGGCAGGCCGATGAGCAGTTCTTC. The encoded protein is CASTGQADEQFF. The full variable domain, in which reference TRBV28 and TRBJ2-1 provide the parts outside the CDR3, is DVKVTQSSRYLVKRTGEKVFLECVQDMDHENMFWYRQDPGLGLRLIYFSYDVKMKEKGDIPEGYSVSREKKERFSLILESASTNQTSMYLCASTGQADEQFFGPGTRLTVL.

This clone showed up many times. CDR3 loop: CASNDRDNSPLHF. The CDR3 nucleotides are TGTGCCAGCAATGACAGGGATAATTCACCCCTCCACTTT. J is TRBJ1-6 and V is TRBV9, with 7 positions matching TRBD1. The V gene's germline CDR1 is SGDLS and CDR2 YYNGEE. The V segment lost 6 bases and the J segment 5 bases; nucleotides outside the gene matches: 2. The CDR3 runs to 13 residues.

The chain recombines TRBV18 with TRBJ2-2; the D is unclear. The V gene lost 8 bases and the J gene lost 5 bases, with 12 bases spanning the gap. Germline V CDR1 and CDR2: KGHSH, LQKENI. The CDR3 extends over 13 amino acids. The CDR3, as DNA: TGTGCCAGCGGGTTGGACCTTACCGGGGAGCTGTTTTTT. Translating gives CASGLDLTGELFF.

J is TRBJ2-2 and V is TRBV29-1; TRBD1 is a possible D gene (6 bases). Germline-derived CDR1 and CDR2 are SQVTM and ANQGSEA. V was trimmed by 5 bases and J by 0 bases, leaving 16 bases between them. The CDR3 length is 16 residues. The CDR3 spells CSVLGARGANTGELFF. The CDR3 DNA sequence: TGCAGCGTTCTGGGGGCCCGCGGCGCGAACACCGGGGAGCTGTTTTTT.

V and J are TRBV5-1 and TRBJ2-7; TRBD1 might be the D (6 bases). CDR3 size: 15 residues. Germline lookup yields CDR1 SGHRS and CDR2 YFSETQ. The V gene lost 2 bases and the J gene lost 0 bases, with 12 bases spanning the gap. The CDR3 DNA follows: TGCGCCAGCAGCTTTTCTACAGGGAGCTCCTACGAGCAGTACTTC. It yields the protein CASSFSTGSSYEQYF. The entire variable domain, with the rest obtained from reference TRBV5-1 and TRBJ2-7, is as follows: KAGVTQTPRYLIKTRGQQVTLSCSPISGHRSVSWYQQTPGQGLQFLFEYFSETQRNKGNFPGRFSGRQFSNSRSEMNVSTLELGDSALYLCASSFSTGSSYEQYFGPGTRLTVT.

The V call is TRBV5-6, the J call TRBJ2-5; 10 bases agree with TRBD1. The CDR3 is 14 residues long. Trimming at V came to 4 bases and at J to 6 bases, leaving 6 bases not matched to a gene. Germline lookup yields CDR1 SGHDT and CDR2 YYEEEE. Written as DNA, the CDR3 is TGTGCCAGCAGCCCGCAGGGACAGGGGAAGACCCAGTACTTC. This sequence encodes CASSPQGQGKTQYF.

V gene TRBV7-2 combines with J gene TRBJ1-2, with 7 bases lining up with TRBD1. This CDR3 contains 15 residues. Germline V lookup: CDR1 SGHTA, CDR2 FQGNSA. V shed 1 base and J 4 bases; nucleotides not matched to a gene: 6. CDR3: CASSLEGGGPYGYTF. As DNA, the CDR3 is TGTGCCAGCAGCTTAGAGGGAGGGGGCCCCTATGGCTACACCTTC.

V is TRBV7-8 and J is TRBJ2-5; 8 bases agree with TRBD2. V lost 5 bases and J lost 4; bases outside the gene matches: 9. CDR1 SGHVS and CDR2 FQNEAQ come from the germline V gene. CDR3 size: 15 residues. CDR3 protein: CASSLGTSPTETQYF. The CDR3 coding sequence is TGTGCCAGCAGCCTGGGGACTAGTCCAACAGAGACCCAGTACTTC. The full variable domain, in which reference TRBV7-8 and TRBJ2-5 provide the parts outside the CDR3, is GAGVSQSPRYKVAKRGQDVALRCDPISGHVSLFWYQQALGQGPEFLTYFQNEAQLDKSGLPSDRFFAERPEGSVSTLKIQRTQQEDSAVYLCASSLGTSPTETQYFGPGTRLLVL.

The J gene is TRBJ2-1, the V gene TRBV18, with D possibly matching TRBD1 (6 bases). Germline V gene lookup returns CDR1 KGHSH and CDR2 LQKENI. The CDR3 is 13 amino acids. The V gene lost 6 bases and the J gene lost 10 bases, with 16 bases spanning the gap. For the CDR3, the DNA is TGTGCCAGCTCCCCAGGGGCTGAGGGAGAGCAGTTCTTC. It is translated as CASSPGAEGEQFF.

CDR3 bases: TGTGCCAGCAGCTTAGAACAGGGGGCAAATACCTTC. This codes for CASSLEQGANTF. This rearrangement joins TRBV7-9 to TRBJ1-2; 9 nucleotides match TRBD1. This CDR3 region has 12 residues. Germline loops: CDR1 SEHNR, CDR2 FQNEAQ (reference sequence). Trimming took 1 base from V and 14 from J; bases not matched to a gene: 5.

The chain links TRBV2 to TRBJ2-5; 9 bases align to TRBD1. CDR1 and CDR2 from the germline V gene are SNHLY and FYNNEI. There are 13 residues in the CDR3. V was clipped by 9 bases and J by 5 bases; unmatched bases: 7. The CDR3 nucleotides read TGTGCCAGTCGGACAGGGGCAGGGGAGACCCAGTACTTC. Translating it yields CASRTGAGETQYF.

This chain links TRBV18 with TRBJ2-6; 7 bases map to TRBD1. In germline, CDR1 is KGHSH, CDR2 LQKENI. The CDR3 consists of 17 residues. Trimming removed 3 bases from V and 2 bases from J; junction bases left unmatched: 7. CDR3 DNA sequence: TGTGCCAGCTCACCCTTAAAACAGGGGACTGGGGCCAACGTCCTGACTTTC. Translation: CASSPLKQGTGANVLTF. Full variable domain (remainder filled in from reference TRBV18 and TRBJ2-6): NAGVMQNPRHLVRRRGQEARLRCSPMKGHSHVYWYRQLPEEGLKFMVYLQKENIIDESGMPKERFSAEFPKEGPSILRIQQVVRGDSAAYFCASSPLKQGTGANVLTFGAGSRLTVL.

The chain uses TRBV5-6 and TRBJ1-4, with D hard to call. The CDR3 spans 14 residues. Germline assignment: CDR1 SGHDT and CDR2 YYEEEE. V was cut by 2 bases and J by 5 bases, with 10 bases left in between. CDR3 protein: CASSLKGPNEKLFF. In DNA form, the CDR3 reads TGTGCCAGCAGCTTAAAAGGGCCCAATGAAAAACTGTTTTTT.

The chain recombines TRBV6-5 with TRBJ1-1; D might be TRBD1 (5 bases). With 7 bases removed from V and 10 bases from J, the gap between germline ends came to 16 bases. CDR1 is MNHEY and CDR2 is SVGAGI in the germline V gene. This CDR3 region has 12 residues. The CDR3 protein is CASTAGVGGAFF. The CDR3 region has the DNA TGTGCCAGCACCGCGGGAGTTGGGGGAGCTTTCTTT.

This rearrangement joins TRBV12-5 to TRBJ2-7; D uncertain. Germline V gene lookup returns CDR1 LGHNT and CDR2 FRNRAP. Trimming removed 4 bases at V and 5 bases at J, with 12 bases between. This CDR3 region has 13 residues. CDR3 amino acids: CASGSESPHEQYF. In DNA form, the CDR3 reads TGTGCTAGTGGTTCCGAGTCCCCGCACGAGCAGTACTTC.